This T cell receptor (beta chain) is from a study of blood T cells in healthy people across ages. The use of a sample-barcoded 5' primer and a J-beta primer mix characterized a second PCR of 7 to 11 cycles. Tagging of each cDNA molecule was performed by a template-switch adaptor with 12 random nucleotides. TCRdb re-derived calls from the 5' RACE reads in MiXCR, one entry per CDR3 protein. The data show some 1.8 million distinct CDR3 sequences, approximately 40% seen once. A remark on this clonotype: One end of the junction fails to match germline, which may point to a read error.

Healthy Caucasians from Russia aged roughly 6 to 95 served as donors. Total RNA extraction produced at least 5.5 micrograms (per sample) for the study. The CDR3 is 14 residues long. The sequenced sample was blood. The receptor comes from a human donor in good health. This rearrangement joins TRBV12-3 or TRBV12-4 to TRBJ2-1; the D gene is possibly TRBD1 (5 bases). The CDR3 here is CASGLGASYNEQFF. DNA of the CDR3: TGTGCCAGCGGTTTAGGGGCCTCCTACAATGAGCAGTTCTTC.